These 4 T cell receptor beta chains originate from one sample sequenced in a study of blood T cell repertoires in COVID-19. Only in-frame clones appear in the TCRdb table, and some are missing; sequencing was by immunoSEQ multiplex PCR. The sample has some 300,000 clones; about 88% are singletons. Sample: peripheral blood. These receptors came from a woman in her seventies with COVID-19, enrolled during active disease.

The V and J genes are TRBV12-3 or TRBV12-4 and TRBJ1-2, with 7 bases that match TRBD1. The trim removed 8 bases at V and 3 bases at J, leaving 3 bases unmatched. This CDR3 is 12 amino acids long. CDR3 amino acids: CASGDSYYGYTF. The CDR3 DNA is TGTGCCAGCGGGGACAGCTACTATGGCTACACCTTC.

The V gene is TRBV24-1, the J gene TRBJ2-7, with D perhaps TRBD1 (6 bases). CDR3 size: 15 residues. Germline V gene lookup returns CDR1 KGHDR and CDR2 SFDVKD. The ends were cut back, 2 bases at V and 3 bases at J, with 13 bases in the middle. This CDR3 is CATSDWRRGHYEQYF. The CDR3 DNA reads TGTGCCACCAGTGATTGGCGCAGGGGTCACTACGAGCAGTACTTC.

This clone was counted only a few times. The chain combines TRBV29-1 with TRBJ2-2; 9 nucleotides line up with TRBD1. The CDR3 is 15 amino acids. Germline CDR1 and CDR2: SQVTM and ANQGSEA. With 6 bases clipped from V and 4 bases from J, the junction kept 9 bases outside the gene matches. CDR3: CSVRRGTGSTGELFF. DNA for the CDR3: TGCAGCGTCCGCCGTGGGACAGGGAGCACCGGGGAGCTGTTTTTT.

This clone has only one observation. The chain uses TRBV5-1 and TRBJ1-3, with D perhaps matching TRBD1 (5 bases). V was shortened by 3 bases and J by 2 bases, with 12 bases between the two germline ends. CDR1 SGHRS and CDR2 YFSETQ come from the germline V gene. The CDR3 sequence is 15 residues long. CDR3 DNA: TGCGCCAGCAGCTCAGCAGGGTATACTGGAAACACCATATATTTT. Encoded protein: CASSSAGYTGNTIYF.